The 4 T cell receptor beta chains presented below share a single source sample, sequenced in a study of T cell responses to AZD1222 COVID-19 vaccine. Generated by immunoSEQ multiplex PCR, the TCRdb table keeps only in-frame clones and is missing some. The sample consists of about 180,000 clones, around 90% of them appearing once. The input for sequencing was peripheral blood, taken 28 days after the second dose of the MenACWY control vaccine. These receptor sequences come from an adult who received the MenACWY meningococcal vaccine as a control.

The chain links TRBV3-1 (or the pseudogene TRBV3-2) to TRBJ2-3, with TRBD2 as a possible D gene (6 bases). Per germline, CDR1 LGHDT and CDR2 YNNKEL (reference sequence). The CDR3 length is 15 residues. The V and J ends lost 0 bases and 2 bases respectively, with 9 bases between them. CDR3 sequence (DNA): TGTGCCAGCAGCCAAGACCCGGGAGACACAGATACGCAGTATTTT. This translates into CASSQDPGDTDTQYF.

The rearrangement uses TRBV28 and TRBJ1-1, with D uncertain. CDR3 length equals 12 residues. Trimming took 6 bases from V and 6 from J, leaving 11 bases between them. Germline V lookup: CDR1 MDHEN, CDR2 SYDVKM. CDR3 protein: CASSPRFAEAFF. DNA of the CDR3: TGTGCCAGCAGCCCCAGGTTCGCTGAAGCTTTCTTT.

V usage is TRBV30 and J usage is TRBJ2-7, with no clear D. Germline CDR1 GTSNPN, CDR2 SVGIG (reference sequence). V was pared by 5 bases and J by 2 bases, with 7 bases between. The CDR3 sequence is 11 residues long. The CDR3 protein is CAWALTYEQYF. The DNA of the CDR3 is TGTGCCTGGGCATTGACCTACGAGCAGTACTTC.

This chain links TRBV19 with TRBJ2-7; 9 bases match TRBD2. CDR1 and CDR2 (germline): LNHDA, SQIVND (reference sequence). This CDR3 has 14 residues. J gave up 5 bases and V 4 bases, and 6 bases lay outside the gene matches. The CDR3, as DNA: TGTGCCAGTAGTACTGGACTAGCGTTAAACGAGCAGTACTTC. The encoded protein is CASSTGLALNEQYF.